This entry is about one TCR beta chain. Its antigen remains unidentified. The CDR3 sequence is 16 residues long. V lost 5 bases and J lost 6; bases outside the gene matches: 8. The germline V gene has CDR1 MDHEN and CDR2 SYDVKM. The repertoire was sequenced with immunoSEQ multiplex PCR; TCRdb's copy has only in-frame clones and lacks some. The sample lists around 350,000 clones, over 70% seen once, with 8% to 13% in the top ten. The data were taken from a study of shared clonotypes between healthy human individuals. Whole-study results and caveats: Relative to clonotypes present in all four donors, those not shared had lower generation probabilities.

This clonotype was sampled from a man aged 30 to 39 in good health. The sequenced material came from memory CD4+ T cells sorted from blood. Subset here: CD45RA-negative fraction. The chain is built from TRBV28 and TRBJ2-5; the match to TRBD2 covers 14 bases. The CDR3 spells CASSARLAGGGQTQYF. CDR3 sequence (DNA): TGTGCCAGCAGTGCCAGACTAGCGGGAGGGGGGCAGACCCAGTACTTC.